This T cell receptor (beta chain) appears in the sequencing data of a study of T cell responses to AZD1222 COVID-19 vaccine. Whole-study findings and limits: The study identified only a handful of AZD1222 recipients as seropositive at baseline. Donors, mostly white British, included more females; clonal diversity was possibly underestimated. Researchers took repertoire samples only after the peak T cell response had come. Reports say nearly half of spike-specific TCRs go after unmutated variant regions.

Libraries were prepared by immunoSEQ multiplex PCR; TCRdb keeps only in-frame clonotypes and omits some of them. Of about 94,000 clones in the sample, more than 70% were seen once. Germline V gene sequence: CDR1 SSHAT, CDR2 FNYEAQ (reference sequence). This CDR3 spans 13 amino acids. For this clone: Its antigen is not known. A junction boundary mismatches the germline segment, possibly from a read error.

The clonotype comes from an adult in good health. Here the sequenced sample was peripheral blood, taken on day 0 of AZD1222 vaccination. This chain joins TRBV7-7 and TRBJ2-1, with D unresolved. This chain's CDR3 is CASSLDSYNEQFF. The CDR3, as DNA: TGTGCTAGCAGCTTAGACTCCTACAATGAGCAGTTCTTC.